This T cell receptor (beta chain) was found in a study of cytomegalovirus exposure and HLA in healthy donors. Unmatched junction bases numbered 6, after V lost 1 base and J lost 4 bases. CDR1 and CDR2 (germline): SGHNT, YENEEA. This CDR3 comprises 15 residues. With 60 Vbeta and 13 Jbeta primers, the PCR was carried out. Data came from immunoSEQ multiplex PCR; TCRdb stores just in-frame clones and leaves some out. The sample includes 110,000 to 150,000 clones, 65% to 80% of them seen just once. The chain links TRBV11-3 to TRBJ2-5; 7 nucleotides align to TRBD1. Sequences were obtained from PBMCs. This TCR derives from a woman aged 45-59 years in good health and CMV-seropositive. The CDR3 DNA reads TGTGCCAGCAGCTTAGGAGGGACAGTCTCAGAGACCCAGTACTTC. Translation gives CASSLGGTVSETQYF.